This TCR beta chain emerged from a study of blood T cells in healthy people across ages. This clonotype was detected a few times. Combining a sample-barcoded 5' primer with a J-beta primer mix, a second PCR ran for roughly 7 to 11 cycles. MiXCR was run by TCRdb on the 5' RACE reads, yielding one entry per CDR3 protein. The profile shows 800,000 to 1,000,000 distinct CDR3 sequences, 40% to 60% of them singletons. The CDR3 sequence is 14 residues long. Losses at the gene ends were 7 bases for V and 6 bases for J; bases not matched to a gene: 7. The chain carries TRBV12-3 or TRBV12-4 and TRBJ2-2; 8 positions agree with TRBD2. This TCR came from a man under 40 in good health. The specimen was blood. The CDR3 is CASTTSGGPGELFF. CDR3 nucleotides: TGTGCCAGCACTACTAGCGGCGGCCCCGGGGAGCTGTTTTTT.